The T cell receptor (beta chain) described here comes from a study of cytomegalovirus exposure and HLA in healthy donors. About the research overall: One earlier analysis, a look at 200 million or so T cells, found about 110 million unique TCR beta sequences. Inside one of the first data releases sat tens of millions of unique TCRs taken from HLA-typed donors. The study's findings and limits: Listed as cytomegalovirus-associated were about 160 TCR beta chains. Reported findings show TCR beta sequences accurately forecast HLA-A and HLA-B alleles in most subjects.

Vbeta (60) and Jbeta (13) primers were used in the PCR. Assay: immunoSEQ multiplex PCR; the TCRdb copy retains only in-frame clones and omits some. The table lists approximately 130,000 clones, about 81% of them singletons. Notes on this clone: As yet, its antigen is unknown.

Trimming cost V 0 bases and J 6 bases; bases outside gene matches: 7. The CDR3 sequence is 16 residues long. CDR1 and CDR2 from the germline V gene are SGHRS and YFSETQ. The chain combines TRBV5-1 with TRBJ2-7; 12 bases match TRBD2. Material for sequencing was PBMCs. This clonotype was obtained from a man aged 35 to 55 in good health and CMV-seronegative. CDR3 loop: CASSLVRTSGVAEQYF. CDR3 nucleotide sequence: TGCGCCAGCAGCTTGGTCAGGACTAGCGGGGTGGCCGAGCAGTACTTC.